These 16 T cell receptor beta chains originate from one sample sequenced in a study of early T cells in non-severe SARS-CoV-2 infection. TCRdb ran MiXCR on the 5' RACE reads and lists one entry per CDR3 protein. Of tens of thousands of distinct CDR3 sequences listed, roughly 4% are singletons. Sequencing was performed on whole blood. Source of these receptors: an adult who was a healthcare worker with PCR-confirmed SARS-CoV-2 infection or an uninfected control (not recorded which).

This clonotype was seen repeatedly, ten times or more. This chain connects TRBV15 to TRBJ1-1, with D unresolved. Germline CDR1 and CDR2: LNHNV and YYDKDF (reference sequence). Deletions cut 3 bases from V and 4 bases from J, with 9 bases between. The CDR3 extends over 13 amino acids. The CDR3: CATSSNDLTEAFF. The CDR3 DNA sequence: TGTGCCACCAGCAGTAACGATCTCACTGAAGCTTTCTTT.

This clonotype is deemed medium-sized. The chain uses TRBV7-6 and TRBJ2-5; D uncertain. The V gene lost 8 bases and the J gene lost 4 bases, with 2 bases spanning the gap. CDR1 SGHVS and CDR2 FNYEAQ come from the germline V gene. The CDR3 runs to 9 residues. This CDR3 reads CASRETQYF. The CDR3 DNA reads TGTGCCAGCCGAGAGACCCAGTACTTC.

This clonotype has at least ten counts. This chain's CDR3 is CSVGPPSAGGEQFF. DNA for the CDR3: TGCAGCGTTGGCCCCCCGTCAGCGGGAGGTGAGCAGTTCTTC. The chain couples TRBV29-1 to TRBJ2-1; 9 positions match TRBD2. Germline V lookup: CDR1 SQVTM, CDR2 ANQGSEA. The CDR3 sequence is 14 residues long. Trimming at V came to 4 bases and at J to 9 bases, leaving 10 bases not matched to a gene.

This clonotype was found many times. The rearrangement links TRBV20-1 to TRBJ2-7, with a weak D call TRBD1 (6 bases). CDR1 and CDR2 from the germline V gene are DFQATT and SNEGSKA (reference sequence). V lost 3 bases and J lost 4, with 10 bases in between. This CDR3 is built from 12 residues. CDR3 sequence: CSASQGPYEQYF. CDR3 DNA: TGCAGTGCTAGTCAGGGGCCGTACGAGCAGTACTTC.

This chain joins TRBV15 and TRBJ2-1; TRBD2 aligns across 9 bases. V lost 0 bases to trimming and J lost 0 bases; unmatched junction nucleotides: 12. The CDR3 spans 20 residues. CDR1 and CDR2 (germline): LNHNV, YYDKDF (reference sequence). The CDR3 region has the DNA TGTGCCACCAGCAGAGATTCCGGCGGGAGGGTCCTTAGCTCCTACAATGAGCAGTTCTTC. Its protein product is CATSRDSGGRVLSSYNEQFF.

The V gene is TRBV12-3 or TRBV12-4, the J gene TRBJ1-6, with D hard to call. CDR3 size: 14 residues. The ends were cut back, 2 bases at V and 7 bases at J, with 9 bases in the middle. CDR3 loop: CASSLQGRNSPLHF. For the CDR3, the DNA is TGTGCCAGCAGTTTACAAGGGAGGAATTCACCCCTCCACTTT.

At least ten counts were recorded for this clonotype. The chain joins TRBV28 to TRBJ1-1; D not resolved. The V gene's germline CDR1 is MDHEN and CDR2 SYDVKM. The CDR3 runs 13 residues. V lost 5 bases and J lost 5, with 12 bases in between. The CDR3 DNA is TGTGCCAGCAGTCCGATACGGGCGACTGAAGCTTTCTTT. It encodes CASSPIRATEAFF.

The chain has TRBV7-9 and TRBJ2-7; 7 bases align to TRBD2. CDR1 and CDR2 from the germline V gene are SEHNR and FQNEAQ (reference sequence). The V and J ends lost 10 bases and 4 bases, in that order; junction bases with no gene match: 4. This CDR3 region has 11 residues. Here the CDR3 reads CATTGGYEQYF. In DNA, the CDR3 is TGTGCCACCACGGGAGGTTACGAGCAGTACTTC.

This clonotype has only a few counts. The chain carries TRBV7-3 and TRBJ2-2; D is possibly TRBD1 (5 bases). Germline-derived CDR1 and CDR2 are SGHTA and FQGTGA. This CDR3 is built from 15 residues. Trimming removed 2 bases from V and 0 bases from J, with 7 bases in between. Here the CDR3 reads CASSLQGTNTGELFF. CDR3 DNA: TGTGCCAGCAGCTTACAGGGCACGAACACCGGGGAGCTGTTTTTT. The whole variable domain, remainder taken from reference TRBV7-3 and TRBJ2-2, is GAGVSQTPSNKVTEKGKYVELRCDPISGHTALYWYRQSLGQGPEFLIYFQGTGAADDSGLPNDRFFAVRPEGSVSTLKIQRTERGDSAVYLCASSLQGTNTGELFFGEGSRLTVL.

This clonotype was counted between two and nine times. CDR3 nucleotide sequence: TGTGCCAGCAGTTCGGGGGCTAATGAAAAACTGTTTTTT. It is translated as CASSSGANEKLFF. This chain joins TRBV6-6 and TRBJ1-4; possibly TRBD1 for D (5 bases). V was trimmed by 4 bases and J by 3 bases, leaving 6 bases between them. Germline CDR1 MNHNY, CDR2 SVGAGI (reference sequence). This CDR3 comprises 13 residues.

The sample holds many counts of this clonotype. The J gene is TRBJ1-5, the V gene TRBV5-5; D uncertain. The CDR3 consists of 13 residues. V was clipped by 3 bases and J by 0 bases, with 4 bases between them. The germline gives CDR1 SGHKS, CDR2 YYEKEE (reference sequence). The CDR3 sequence: CASSWDSNQPQHF. Here the CDR3 DNA reads TGTGCCAGCAGCTGGGATAGCAATCAGCCCCAGCATTTT.

The gene calls are TRBV28 and TRBJ2-7, with D perhaps assigned TRBD1 or TRBD2 (5 bases each). Germline values: CDR1 MDHEN, CDR2 SYDVKM. The CDR3 covers 15 residues. V was clipped by 5 bases and J by 2 bases, with 16 bases between them. In DNA form, the CDR3 reads TGTGCCAGCAGTACCCGGGACCGTCAGACCTACGAGCAGTACTTC. Translated, it gives CASSTRDRQTYEQYF.

This clonotype came up many times. The rearrangement uses TRBV12-3 or TRBV12-4 and TRBJ1-5; weak D call: TRBD1 (6 bases). Trimming removed 5 bases from V and 7 bases from J, with 18 bases in between. CDR3 length equals 15 residues. The DNA for the CDR3 is TGTGCCAGCAGTATAACAGGGAGCGGGAGACAGCCCCAGCATTTT. Its translation: CASSITGSGRQPQHF.

V is TRBV20-1 and J is TRBJ2-7; 10 nucleotides line up with TRBD2. The V gene end was trimmed by 3 bases and the J gene end by 5 bases; junction bases not matched to a gene: 7. Germline V gene lookup returns CDR1 DFQATT and CDR2 SNEGSKA (reference sequence). The CDR3 loop spans 14 amino acids. In nucleotides, the CDR3 is TGCAGTGCTAGTCGTAGCGGGAGGATCAACGAGCAGTACTTC. It yields the protein CSASRSGRINEQYF.

This clonotype was seen a handful of times. The chain uses TRBV6-2 or TRBV6-3 and TRBJ2-2; 10 bases are shared with TRBD2. V trimming: 0 bases; J trimming: 1 base; junction bases outside the gene matches: 2. Germline V gives CDR1 MNHEY, CDR2 SVGEGT. CDR3 length: 17 residues. CDR3: CASSYSTSGVNTGELFF. The CDR3 DNA sequence: TGTGCCAGCAGTTACTCCACTAGCGGGGTGAACACCGGGGAGCTGTTTTTT.

In this sample, this clonotype turned up a few times. The V gene is TRBV20-1, the J gene TRBJ2-3; D remains ambiguous. CDR1 is DFQATT, CDR2 SNEGSKA, per germline (reference sequence). The CDR3 is 14 residues long. V lost 0 bases, J lost 3 bases, and 10 bases lay in between. The CDR3 loop is CSARDPVATDTQYF. The CDR3 bases are TGCAGTGCTAGAGATCCGGTAGCTACAGATACGCAGTATTTT.